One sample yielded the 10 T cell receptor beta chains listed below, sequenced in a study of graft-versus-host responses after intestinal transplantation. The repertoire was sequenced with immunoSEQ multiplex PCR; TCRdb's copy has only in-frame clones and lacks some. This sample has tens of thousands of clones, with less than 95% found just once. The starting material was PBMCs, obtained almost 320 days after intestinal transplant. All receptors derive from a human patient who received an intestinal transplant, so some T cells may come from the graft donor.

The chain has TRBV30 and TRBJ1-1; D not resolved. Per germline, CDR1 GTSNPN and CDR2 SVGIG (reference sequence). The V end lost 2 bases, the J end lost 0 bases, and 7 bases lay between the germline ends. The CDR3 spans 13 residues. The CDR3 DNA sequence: TGTGCCTGGAGTAGAGGAGTGAACACTGAAGCTTTCTTT. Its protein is CAWSRGVNTEAFF.

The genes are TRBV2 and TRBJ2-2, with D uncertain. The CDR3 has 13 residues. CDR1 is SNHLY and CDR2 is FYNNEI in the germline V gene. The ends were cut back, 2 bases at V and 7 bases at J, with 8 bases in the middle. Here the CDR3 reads CASSEPHGGELFF. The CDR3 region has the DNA TGTGCCAGCAGTGAACCTCACGGCGGGGAGCTGTTTTTT.

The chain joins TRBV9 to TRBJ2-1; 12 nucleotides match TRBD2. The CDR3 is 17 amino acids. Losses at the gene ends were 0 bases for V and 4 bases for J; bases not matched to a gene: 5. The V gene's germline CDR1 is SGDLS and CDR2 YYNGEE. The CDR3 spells CASSVEGGTSGYNEQFF. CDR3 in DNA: TGTGCCAGCAGCGTAGAGGGCGGGACTAGCGGGTACAATGAGCAGTTCTTC. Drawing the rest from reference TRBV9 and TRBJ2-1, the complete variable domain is DSGVTQTPKHLITATGQRVTLRCSPRSGDLSVYWYQQSLDQGLQFLIQYYNGEERAKGNILERFSAQQFPDLHSELNLSSLELGDSALYFCASSVEGGTSGYNEQFFGPGTRLTVL.

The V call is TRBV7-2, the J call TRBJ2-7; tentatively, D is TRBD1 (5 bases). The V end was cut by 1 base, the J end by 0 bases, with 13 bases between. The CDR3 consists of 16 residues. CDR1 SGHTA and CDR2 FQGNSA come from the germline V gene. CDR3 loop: CASSLEGAASSYEQYF. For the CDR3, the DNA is TGTGCCAGCAGCTTAGAAGGGGCCGCCAGCTCCTACGAGCAGTACTTC.

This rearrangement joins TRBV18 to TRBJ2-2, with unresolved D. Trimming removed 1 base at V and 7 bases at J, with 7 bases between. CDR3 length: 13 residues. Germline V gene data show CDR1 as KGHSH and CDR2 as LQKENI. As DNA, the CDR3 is TGTGCCAGCTCACCACTGTGGGACGGGGAGCTGTTTTTT. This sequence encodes CASSPLWDGELFF.

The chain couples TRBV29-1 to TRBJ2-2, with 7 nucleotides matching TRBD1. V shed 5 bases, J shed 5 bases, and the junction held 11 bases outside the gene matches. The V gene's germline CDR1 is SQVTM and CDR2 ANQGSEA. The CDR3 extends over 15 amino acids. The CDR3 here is CSVSTTGITTGELFF. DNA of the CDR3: TGCAGCGTTTCTACGACAGGGATAACGACCGGGGAGCTGTTTTTT.

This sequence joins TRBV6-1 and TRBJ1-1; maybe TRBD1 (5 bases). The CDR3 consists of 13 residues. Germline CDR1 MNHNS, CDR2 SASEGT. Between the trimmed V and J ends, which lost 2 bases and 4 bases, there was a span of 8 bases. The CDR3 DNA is TGTGCCAGCAGTGAATACAGGTCCACTGAAGCTTTCTTT. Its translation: CASSEYRSTEAFF.

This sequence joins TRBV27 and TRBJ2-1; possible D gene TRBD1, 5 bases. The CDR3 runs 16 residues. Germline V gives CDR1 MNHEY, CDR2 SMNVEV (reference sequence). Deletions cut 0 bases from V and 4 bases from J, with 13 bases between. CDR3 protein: CASSLSSGHSYNEQFF. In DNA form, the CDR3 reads TGTGCCAGCAGTTTATCAAGTGGACACTCGTACAATGAGCAGTTCTTC.

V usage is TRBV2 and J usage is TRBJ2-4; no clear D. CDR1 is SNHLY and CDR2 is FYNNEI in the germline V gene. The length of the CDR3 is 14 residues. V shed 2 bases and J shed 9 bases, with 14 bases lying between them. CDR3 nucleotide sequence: TGTGCCAGCAGTGAACAGACGGTTGTAGTCATTCAGTACTTC. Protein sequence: CASSEQTVVVIQYF. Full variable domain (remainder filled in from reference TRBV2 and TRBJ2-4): EPEVTQTPSHQVTQMGQEVILRCVPISNHLYFYWYRQILGQKVEFLVSFYNNEISEKSEIFDDQFSVERPDGSNFTLKIRSTKLEDSAMYFCASSEQTVVVIQYFGAGTRLSVL.

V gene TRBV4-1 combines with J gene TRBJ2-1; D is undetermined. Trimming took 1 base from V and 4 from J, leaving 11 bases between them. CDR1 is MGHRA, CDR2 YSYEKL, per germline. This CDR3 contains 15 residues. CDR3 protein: CASSQVGFVYNEQFF. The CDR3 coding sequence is TGCGCCAGCAGCCAAGTCGGGTTCGTTTACAATGAGCAGTTCTTC.